This T cell receptor (beta chain) was profiled in a study of blood T cell repertoires in COVID-19. Here immunoSEQ multiplex PCR was the method, and the copy in TCRdb shows in-frame clones only, minus some. The sample lists some 270,000 clones, 70% to 90% occurring once. This clone was recorded a few times. In germline, CDR1 is DFQATT, CDR2 SNEGSKA (reference sequence). The CDR3 contains 16 residues. V shed 3 bases, J shed 5 bases, and the junction held 10 bases outside the gene matches. This TCR derives from a woman under 40 who had recovered from COVID-19. The specimen was PBMCs or T cells enriched from blood (not recorded which). The gene calls are TRBV20-1 and TRBJ2-2, with 9 bases identical to TRBD2. CDR3 nucleotides: TGCAGTGCTAGTGGGACGGGACTAGCATTGACCGGGGAGCTGTTTTTT. As protein: CSASGTGLALTGELFF.